This T cell receptor beta chain was recovered during a study of blood T cell repertoires in COVID-19. Trimming took 5 bases from V and 8 from J, leaving 14 bases between them. The length of the CDR3 is 13 residues. Germline lookup yields CDR1 SGHTA and CDR2 FQGNSA. Participants were aged about 18 to 100 years from roughly 26 US areas. Repertoires were generated with immunoSEQ multiplex PCR, while TCRdb's copy carries only in-frame clones and drops some. Among a few hundred thousand clones, 80% to 90% were seen once, and the ten largest hold 3.5% to 5.5%. Sequencing used PBMCs or T cells enriched from blood (not recorded which). The clonotype was recovered from a woman aged 25 to 39 who had recovered from COVID-19. The chain has TRBV7-2 and TRBJ2-3, with a tentative D call TRBD2 (6 bases). CDR3 residues: CASSQGTSSTQYF. For the CDR3, the DNA is TGTGCCAGCAGCCAAGGGACTTCCTCTACGCAGTATTTT.